What follows are 30 T cell receptor beta chains derived from one specimen sequenced in a study of identifying expanded T cells in peripheral blood. Here immunoSEQ multiplex PCR was the method, and the copy in TCRdb shows in-frame clones only, minus some. The data show 90,000 or so clones, more than 70% seen once. Material: blood. The receptors here all came from a person aged 18 to 69 in good health.

Of note for this clone: At the DNA level, this CDR3 is encoded by other sequences in the same sample as well. The V call is TRBV5-1, the J call TRBJ2-3, with D tentatively TRBD2 (6 bases). Trimming removed 4 bases from V and 0 bases from J, with 9 bases in between. Germline V lookup: CDR1 SGHRS, CDR2 YFSETQ. The CDR3 contains 14 residues. CDR3: CASSPGTSTDTQYF. As DNA, the CDR3 is TGCGCCAGCAGCCCCGGGACTAGCACAGATACGCAGTATTTT.

V is TRBV5-1 and J is TRBJ2-2, with 9 nucleotides matching TRBD1. This CDR3 spans 17 amino acids. The germline CDR1 and CDR2 sequences are SGHRS and YFSETQ. V was clipped by 4 bases and J by 4 bases; unmatched bases: 11. This chain's CDR3 is CASSLLTGTGTTGELFF. CDR3 bases: TGCGCCAGCAGCCTCCTAACCGGGACAGGGACCACCGGGGAGCTGTTTTTT.

This clone appeared a single time. This chain links TRBV7-7 with TRBJ2-1; TRBD1 might be the D (5 bases). This CDR3 spans 14 amino acids. The germline V and J ends were trimmed by 3 bases and 11 bases, with 17 bases remaining between them. Germline-derived CDR1 and CDR2 are SSHAT and FNYEAQ (reference sequence). CDR3 nucleotide sequence: TGTGCCAGCAGCTTTGAGCCTGGACATAAGAAGCAGTTCTTC. Its translation: CASSFEPGHKKQFF.

The V and J genes are TRBV4-2 and TRBJ2-4; 15 nucleotides align to TRBD2. The CDR3 is 17 amino acids. V lost 4 bases and J lost 1; bases outside the gene matches: 2. CDR1 LGHNA and CDR2 YNFKEQ come from the germline V gene. DNA for the CDR3: TGTGCCAGCAGCCCCGGGACTAGCGGGGGGGCCAAAAACATTCAGTACTTC. Protein: CASSPGTSGGAKNIQYF.

The chain has TRBV7-8 and TRBJ1-2, with D possibly matching TRBD1 (6 bases). The V and J ends lost 5 bases and 8 bases respectively, with 15 bases between them. Germline V gives CDR1 SGHVS, CDR2 FQNEAQ. The CDR3 has 13 amino acids. CDR3 DNA sequence: TGTGCCAGCAGCCTGGACAGAAGCGGGGGCTACACCTTC. Protein: CASSLDRSGGYTF.

This clone was recorded a few times. The CDR3 reads CASSSGLATDTQYF. CDR3 nucleotides: TGTGCCAGCAGCTCGGGACTAGCCACAGATACGCAGTATTTT. This rearrangement joins TRBV6-5 to TRBJ2-3; 9 bases align to TRBD2. This CDR3 spans 14 amino acids. J was trimmed by 2 bases and V by 6 bases; bases with no gene match: 3. From germline, CDR1 is MNHEY and CDR2 SVGAGI.

The CDR3 here is CASSLGLAEAFF. The CDR3 DNA follows: TGTGCCAGCAGCTTAGGCCTAGCTGAAGCTTTCTTT. The V and J genes are TRBV11-3 and TRBJ1-1, with D unclear. Germline values: CDR1 SGHNT, CDR2 YENEEA. This CDR3 contains 12 residues. V lost 1 base and J lost 6, with 6 bases in between.

This clone occurred a few times. The chain is built from TRBV14 and TRBJ1-2, with D tentatively TRBD1 (5 bases). The ends were cut back, 4 bases at V and 6 bases at J, with 12 bases in the middle. The CDR3 totals 13 residues. Germline lookup yields CDR1 SGHDN and CDR2 FVKESK. The CDR3 region is CASSPRQSDGYTF. CDR3 sequence (DNA): TGTGCCAGCAGCCCGCGACAGTCGGATGGCTACACCTTC.

V gene TRBV28 combines with J gene TRBJ2-3; possibly TRBD1 for D (5 bases). CDR3 length: 14 residues. CDR1 is MDHEN, CDR2 SYDVKM, per germline. V dropped 6 bases and J dropped 5 bases, with 15 bases sitting between them. CDR3 in DNA: TGTGCCAGCAGATCCGAAGGGCAGGGAGATACGCAGTATTTT. As protein: CASRSEGQGDTQYF. Filled out from reference TRBV28 and TRBJ2-3, the complete variable domain reads DVKVTQSSRYLVKRTGEKVFLECVQDMDHENMFWYRQDPGLGLRLIYFSYDVKMKEKGDIPEGYSVSREKKERFSLILESASTNQTSMYLCASRSEGQGDTQYFGPGTRLTVL.

The chain links TRBV7-6 to TRBJ2-2; unclear D gene. The length of the CDR3 is 14 residues. Germline lookup yields CDR1 SGHVS and CDR2 FNYEAQ. Trimming took off 5 bases at V and 0 bases at J, with 7 bases between the two ends. CDR3 sequence (DNA): TGTGCCAGCAGCCTAGTGTCGAACACCGGGGAGCTGTTTTTT. It encodes CASSLVSNTGELFF.

The chain uses TRBV19 and TRBJ2-3; 7 bases match TRBD1. This CDR3 region has 14 residues. V lost 7 bases, J lost 0 bases, and 4 bases stayed unmatched. Germline lookup yields CDR1 LNHDA and CDR2 SQIVND (reference sequence). CDR3 nucleotide sequence: TGTGCCAGTAAAGGGGGCTCTAGCACAGATACGCAGTATTTT. Translating it yields CASKGGSSTDTQYF.

The J gene is TRBJ2-1, the V gene TRBV6-6; D uncertain. This CDR3 is 11 amino acids long. The V gene's germline CDR1 is MNHNY and CDR2 SVGAGI (reference sequence). Trimming left V 4 bases short and J 5 bases short, with 3 bases between. The CDR3 spells CASSLNNEQFF. The CDR3 DNA sequence: TGTGCCAGCAGTTTGAACAATGAGCAGTTCTTC.

In regard to this clone: Other nucleotide sequences in the sample specify the same CDR3. The V and J genes are TRBV5-6 and TRBJ1-2, with a possible D match to TRBD1 (6 bases). V shed 2 bases and J shed 0 bases, with 8 bases lying between them. There are 14 residues in the CDR3. The germline V gene has CDR1 SGHDT and CDR2 YYEEEE. The CDR3 loop is CASSLGQSNYGYTF. CDR3 DNA: TGTGCCAGCAGCTTAGGACAGTCTAACTATGGCTACACCTTC.

This chain links TRBV29-1 with TRBJ2-2; tentative D call: TRBD1 (6 bases). V dropped 7 bases and J dropped 3 bases, with 15 bases sitting between them. Germline-derived CDR1 and CDR2 are SQVTM and ANQGSEA. CDR3 size: 14 residues. The CDR3, as DNA: TGCAGCGCTCCAAGGGGGAGATACACCGGGGAGCTGTTTTTT. Its protein is CSAPRGRYTGELFF.

This clone was seen only a few times. V gene TRBV19 combines with J gene TRBJ1-5; 7 bases match TRBD1. Germline V lookup: CDR1 LNHDA, CDR2 SQIVND (reference sequence). This CDR3 spans 13 amino acids. V lost 4 bases and J lost 11; bases outside the gene matches: 8. In nucleotides, the CDR3 is TGTGCCAGTAGTAGGGGACAGCTAAAGGCCCAGCATTTT. Protein product: CASSRGQLKAQHF.

The chain links TRBV5-1 to TRBJ2-5, with 9 bases aligning to TRBD1. Per the germline V gene, CDR1 is SGHRS and CDR2 is YFSETQ. CDR3 length equals 15 residues. The V and J ends lost 2 bases and 5 bases, in that order; junction bases with no gene match: 7. The CDR3 DNA sequence: TGCGCCAGCAGCTTTCAGACAGGGGGTGAGGAGACCCAGTACTTC. Protein product: CASSFQTGGEETQYF.

CDR3 sequence (DNA): TGTGCCAGCAGTTACTCGGGCCAGGGAGGTAGGACTGAAGCTTTCTTT. Its protein is CASSYSGQGGRTEAFF. This chain joins TRBV6-6 and TRBJ1-1; a weak D match, TRBD1 (5 bases). Germline V CDR1 and CDR2: MNHNY, SVGAGI (reference sequence). This CDR3 is built from 16 residues. V lost 0 bases and J lost 5, with 16 bases in between.

This chain connects TRBV4-3 to TRBJ1-2; no clear D gene. The length of the CDR3 is 13 residues. Trimming stripped 4 bases from V and 0 bases from J, with 6 bases between. CDR1 is LGHNA, CDR2 YSLEER, per germline. CDR3 in DNA: TGCGCCAGCAGCCGCGACACTAACTATGGCTACACCTTC. It yields the protein CASSRDTNYGYTF.

The rearrangement uses TRBV5-1 and TRBJ2-1, with TRBD2 matching 7 bases. The CDR3 is made up of 15 amino acids. Germline loops: CDR1 SGHRS, CDR2 YFSETQ. J gave up 6 bases and V 4 bases, and 10 bases lay outside the gene matches. CDR3 protein: CASSEGTTSFNEQFF. Here the CDR3 DNA reads TGCGCCAGCAGCGAAGGGACTACATCATTCAATGAGCAGTTCTTC. The whole variable domain, remainder taken from reference TRBV5-1 and TRBJ2-1, is KAGVTQTPRYLIKTRGQQVTLSCSPISGHRSVSWYQQTPGQGLQFLFEYFSETQRNKGNFPGRFSGRQFSNSRSEMNVSTLELGDSALYLCASSEGTTSFNEQFFGPGTRLTVL.

The chain couples TRBV6-6 to TRBJ2-7; D not resolved. CDR3 size: 15 residues. V lost 5 bases and J 2 bases, leaving 16 bases between the germline ends. CDR1 is MNHNY and CDR2 is SVGAGI in the germline V gene (reference sequence). The chain's CDR3 is CASSIHPGKAYEQYF. CDR3 nucleotides: TGTGCCAGCAGTATTCACCCGGGCAAAGCCTACGAGCAGTACTTC.

There are a few counts of this clone. The chain joins TRBV6-4 to TRBJ2-6, with D possibly being TRBD2 (6 bases). Germline-derived CDR1 and CDR2 are MRHNA and SNTAGT. The CDR3 loop spans 16 amino acids. The V end was cut by 5 bases, the J end by 1 base, with 12 bases between. The CDR3 sequence is CASSMEGGSGANVLTF. For the CDR3, the DNA is TGTGCCAGCAGTATGGAGGGAGGATCTGGGGCCAACGTCCTGACTTTC.

This chain connects TRBV7-8 to TRBJ2-2; 9 nucleotides line up with TRBD2. The CDR3 consists of 15 residues. Germline V gives CDR1 SGHVS, CDR2 FQNEAQ. The ends lost 5 bases at V and 4 bases at J; junction bases unmatched: 5. CDR3 protein: CASSQRGEGTGELFF. CDR3 bases: TGTGCCAGCAGCCAGCGGGGGGAGGGCACCGGGGAGCTGTTTTTT.

The rearrangement joins TRBV5-1 to TRBJ1-2; D gene unclear. This CDR3 is 15 amino acids long. Germline CDR1 is SGHRS and CDR2 is YFSETQ. With 4 bases removed from V and 4 bases from J, the gap between germline ends came to 17 bases. Here the CDR3 reads CASSVSVATGYGYTF. CDR3 nucleotide sequence: TGCGCCAGCAGCGTGAGCGTGGCTACCGGCTATGGCTACACCTTC.

This chain links TRBV6-5 with TRBJ2-7; D is uncertain. The germline V gene encodes CDR1 MNHEY and CDR2 SVGAGI. The V end lost 2 bases, the J end lost 4 bases, and 9 bases lay between the germline ends. CDR3 length equals 13 residues. Here the CDR3 reads CASSYAARYEQYF. In DNA, the CDR3 is TGTGCCAGCAGTTACGCGGCGCGGTACGAGCAGTACTTC.

The V gene is TRBV7-8, the J gene TRBJ2-5; D may match TRBD1 or TRBD2 (6 bases each). From germline, CDR1 is SGHVS and CDR2 FQNEAQ. The CDR3 has 13 residues. V lost 5 bases and J lost 9, with 16 bases in between. The CDR3 sequence: CASSTDYREAQYF. In DNA, the CDR3 is TGTGCCAGCAGCACCGACTACAGGGAGGCCCAGTACTTC.

This sequence joins TRBV9 and TRBJ2-3; 7 positions match TRBD2. Germline V CDR1 and CDR2: SGDLS, YYNGEE. Trimming cost V 4 bases and J 3 bases; bases outside gene matches: 5. CDR3 size: 14 residues. This chain's CDR3 is CASSFSGFTDTQYF. Here the CDR3 DNA reads TGTGCCAGCAGCTTTAGCGGGTTTACAGATACGCAGTATTTT.

Details on this clone: The junction departs from germline at one end; a sequencing error may be responsible. The V gene is TRBV7-2, the J gene TRBJ1-1; D not certain. The germline gives CDR1 SGHTA, CDR2 FQGNSA. The CDR3 has 12 residues. For the CDR3, the DNA is TGTGCCAGCAGCTTAGGGTTGGGCGCAGAAAACTTT. Translating gives CASSLGLGAENF.

The chain has TRBV2 and TRBJ1-2; 10 nucleotides agree with TRBD1. Trimming at V came to 5 bases and at J to 4 bases, leaving 1 base not matched to a gene. This CDR3 region has 13 residues. Germline V lookup: CDR1 SNHLY, CDR2 FYNNEI. The chain's CDR3 is CASSRTGGYGYTF. DNA for the CDR3: TGTGCCAGCAGTCGGACAGGGGGCTATGGCTACACCTTC.

This chain links TRBV7-9 with TRBJ1-2; 7 bases agree with TRBD1. The CDR3 length is 15 residues. The germline CDR1 and CDR2 sequences are SEHNR and FQNEAQ (reference sequence). V was pared by 5 bases and J by 5 bases, with 11 bases of the junction left unmatched. The CDR3 DNA reads TGTGCCAGCAGCCCTCCCCCGGGACAGCCATATGGCTACACCTTC. The encoded protein is CASSPPPGQPYGYTF.

This chain links TRBV6-5 with TRBJ2-3, with D uncertain. Trimming removed 8 bases from V and 6 bases from J, with 9 bases in between. The CDR3 totals 11 residues. Germline V gene sequence: CDR1 MNHEY, CDR2 SVGAGI. The DNA of the CDR3 is TGTGCCAGCGGCAATCAGGATACGCAGTATTTT. The encoded protein is CASGNQDTQYF.